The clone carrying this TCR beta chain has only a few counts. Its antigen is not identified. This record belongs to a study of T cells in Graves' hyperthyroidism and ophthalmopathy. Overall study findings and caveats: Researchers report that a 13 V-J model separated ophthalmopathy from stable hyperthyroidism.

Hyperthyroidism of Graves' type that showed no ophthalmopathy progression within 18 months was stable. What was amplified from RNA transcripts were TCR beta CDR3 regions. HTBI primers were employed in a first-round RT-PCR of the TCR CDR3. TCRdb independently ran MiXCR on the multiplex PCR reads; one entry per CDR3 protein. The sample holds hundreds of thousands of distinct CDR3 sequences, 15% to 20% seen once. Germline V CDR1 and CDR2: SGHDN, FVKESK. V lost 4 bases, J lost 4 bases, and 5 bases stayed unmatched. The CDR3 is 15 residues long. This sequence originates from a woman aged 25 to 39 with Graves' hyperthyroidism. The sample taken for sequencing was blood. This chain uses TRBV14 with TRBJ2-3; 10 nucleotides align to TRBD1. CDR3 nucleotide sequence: TGTGCCAGCAGCCCGACAGGGGGCTTGGCAGATACGCAGTATTTT. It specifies CASSPTGGLADTQYF.